A single sample is the source of the 14 T cell receptor beta chains below, sequenced in a study of identical twins. In TCRdb, the 5' RACE reads were re-called with MiXCR into one record per CDR3 protein. The table lists about 520,000 distinct CDR3 sequences, approximately 22% of them singletons. The data also belong to a second study, concerning T cells expressing NK-cell markers.

The sample comprised CD4+ T cells sorted from blood. The receptors derive from a young woman in good health.

The chain uses TRBV4-3 and TRBJ1-5, with 8 bases that match TRBD1. J was trimmed by 7 bases and V by 5 bases; bases with no gene match: 10. The germline V gene encodes CDR1 LGHNA and CDR2 YSLEER. The CDR3 consists of 15 residues. In nucleotides, the CDR3 is TGCGCCAGCAGCGTCGTCAGGGGGCAGGGGCAGCCCCAGCATTTT. Its translation: CASSVVRGQGQPQHF.

The CDR3 here is CASSEVSYSNQPQHF. The CDR3 DNA sequence: TGTGCCAGCAGTGAAGTCAGTTATAGCAATCAGCCCCAGCATTTT. The rearrangement uses TRBV2 and TRBJ1-5, with D unresolved. CDR3 length: 15 residues. The germline V and J ends were trimmed by 1 base and 0 bases, with 7 bases remaining between them. CDR1 and CDR2 (germline): SNHLY, FYNNEI.

This clonotype was seen ten or more times. The chain couples TRBV12-3 or TRBV12-4 to TRBJ2-1, with 7 bases matching TRBD1. The CDR3 runs to 12 residues. Trimming at V came to 7 bases and at J to 6 bases, leaving 3 bases not matched to a gene. CDR3 sequence: CASTTGFNEQFF. The CDR3 DNA reads as TGTGCCAGCACGACAGGGTTCAATGAGCAGTTCTTC.

This clonotype has only one observation. The V and J genes are TRBV18 and TRBJ2-7; 9 positions match TRBD2. The CDR3 has 16 amino acids. Trimming took 3 bases from V and 2 from J; bases not matched to a gene: 8. The germline V gene encodes CDR1 KGHSH and CDR2 LQKENI. CDR3 sequence (DNA): TGTGCCAGCTCACCTGCCGGGACTAGCCGAACCTACGAGCAGTACTTC. It encodes CASSPAGTSRTYEQYF.

V usage is TRBV5-1 and J usage is TRBJ1-1; D not resolved. The V end was cut by 4 bases, the J end by 4 bases, with 11 bases between. The germline CDR1 and CDR2 sequences are SGHRS and YFSETQ. The CDR3 contains 13 residues. DNA of the CDR3: TGCGCCAGCAGCGCCGGATGGGGCACTGAAGCTTTCTTT. Protein: CASSAGWGTEAFF.

This clonotype showed up just a few times. The V call is TRBV6-5, the J call TRBJ2-5, with a weak D call TRBD2 (6 bases). V lost 7 bases and J lost 7, with 13 bases in between. This CDR3 has 12 residues. Germline CDR1 MNHEY, CDR2 SVGAGI. CDR3 nucleotides: TGTGCCAGCACCTCGGGAGTAGGGACCCAGTACTTC. Its protein product is CASTSGVGTQYF.

The J gene is TRBJ2-5, the V gene TRBV2, with D uncertain. This CDR3 is built from 14 residues. Between the trimmed V and J ends, which lost 6 bases and 2 bases, there was a span of 13 bases. CDR1 SNHLY and CDR2 FYNNEI come from the germline V gene. CDR3 bases: TGTGCCAGCAGCCCACACGGCCCTCAAGAGACCCAGTACTTC. Its translation: CASSPHGPQETQYF.

This clonotype was found a few times. The chain combines TRBV27 with TRBJ1-1, with D tentatively TRBD1 (6 bases). V was cut by 5 bases and J by 1 base, with 14 bases left in between. CDR1 and CDR2 (germline): MNHEY, SMNVEV (reference sequence). This CDR3 region has 15 residues. CDR3 loop: CASSLLGQRNTEAFF. In DNA, the CDR3 is TGTGCCAGCAGTCTACTAGGACAGAGGAACACTGAAGCTTTCTTT.

The chain uses TRBV4-2 and TRBJ2-3, with 11 bases that match TRBD2. Trimming cost V 0 bases and J 7 bases; bases outside gene matches: 12. The CDR3 consists of 18 residues. Germline V gene sequence: CDR1 LGHNA, CDR2 YNFKEQ. The CDR3 coding sequence is TGTGCCAGCAGCCAAGAAGTGGGATGGGTAGCGGGGGGGAATACGCAGTATTTT. This translates into CASSQEVGWVAGGNTQYF.

The rearrangement uses TRBV18 and TRBJ1-2; a possible D gene is TRBD1 (6 bases). The CDR3 length is 15 residues. Germline CDR1 is KGHSH and CDR2 is LQKENI. Between the trimmed V and J ends, which lost 2 bases and 0 bases, there was a span of 10 bases. CDR3: CASSPMGASNYGYTF. The CDR3 coding sequence is TGTGCCAGCTCACCAATGGGGGCCTCTAACTATGGCTACACCTTC.

The gene calls are TRBV9 and TRBJ2-2; D is undetermined. V lost 0 bases, J lost 1 base, and 7 bases lay in between. CDR1 and CDR2 from the germline V gene are SGDLS and YYNGEE. This CDR3 is built from 15 residues. The DNA of the CDR3 is TGTGCCAGCAGCGTAGTGGGTGGGAACACCGGGGAGCTGTTTTTT. Translation gives CASSVVGGNTGELFF.

This chain links TRBV15 with TRBJ2-7; possible D gene TRBD1, 5 bases. The CDR3 contains 15 residues. Germline values: CDR1 LNHNV, CDR2 YYDKDF (reference sequence). V lost 1 base and J 1 base, leaving 11 bases between the germline ends. CDR3 loop: CATSRGPAGSYEQYF. Here the CDR3 DNA reads TGTGCCACCAGCAGAGGTCCGGCAGGGTCCTACGAGCAGTACTTC.

This clonotype was counted ten times or more. The chain recombines TRBV29-1 with TRBJ2-2; D perhaps matches TRBD1 (5 bases). CDR1 SQVTM and CDR2 ANQGSEA come from the germline V gene. V was clipped by 8 bases and J by 6 bases, with 13 bases between them. This CDR3 is built from 12 residues. Here the CDR3 DNA reads TGCAGCTACCCCACCAGGGCCGGGGAGCTGTTTTTT. It specifies CSYPTRAGELFF.

This clonotype was seen a few times. V gene TRBV20-1 combines with J gene TRBJ2-5; D is undetermined. Germline V gene lookup returns CDR1 DFQATT and CDR2 SNEGSKA (reference sequence). V lost 3 bases, J lost 4 bases, and 9 bases lay in between. The CDR3 has 12 residues. The CDR3 nucleotides are TGCAGTGCTAGTCCGGGTCCAGAGACCCAGTACTTC. Its protein is CSASPGPETQYF.